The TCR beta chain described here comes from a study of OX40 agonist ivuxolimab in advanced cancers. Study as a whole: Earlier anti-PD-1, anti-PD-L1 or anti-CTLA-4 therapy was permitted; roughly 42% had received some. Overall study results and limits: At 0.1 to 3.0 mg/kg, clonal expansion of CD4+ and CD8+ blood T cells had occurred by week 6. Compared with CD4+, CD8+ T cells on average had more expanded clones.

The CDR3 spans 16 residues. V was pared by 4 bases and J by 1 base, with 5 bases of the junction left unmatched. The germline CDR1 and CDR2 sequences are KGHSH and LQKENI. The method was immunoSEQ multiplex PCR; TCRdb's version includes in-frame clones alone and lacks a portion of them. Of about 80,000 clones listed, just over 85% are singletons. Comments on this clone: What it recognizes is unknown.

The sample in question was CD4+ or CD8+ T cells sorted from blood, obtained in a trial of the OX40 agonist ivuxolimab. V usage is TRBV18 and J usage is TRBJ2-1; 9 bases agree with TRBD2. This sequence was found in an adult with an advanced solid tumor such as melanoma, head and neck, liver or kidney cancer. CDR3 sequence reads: CASSRRAGGSYNEQFF. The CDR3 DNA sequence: TGTGCCAGCTCACGGCGAGCGGGGGGATCCTACAATGAGCAGTTCTTC.